The next 23 T cell receptor beta chains were all read from a single sample in a study of shared clonotypes between healthy human individuals (dated by TCRdb to 2018 to 2020). To prepare the library, the immunoSEQ multiplex PCR assay was applied. TCRdb obtained this table from immuneACCESS and retained in-frame rearrangements with V and J assigned. These tables miss some clones; where compared with another copy, unresolved V genes account for less than half of the shortfall, and the remainder is unexplained. Counted in this sample were 450,000 to 650,000 clones; about 80% of them appeared once. About 12% of the sample belongs to the ten largest clones. Sequenced material: PBMCs. These TCRs come from a woman aged 40 to 55 in good health. Some clones in this sample may be carry-over from other donors' samples.

This clone was found many times. The chain combines TRBV7-6 with TRBJ2-7, with D unresolved. V dropped 0 bases and J dropped 2 bases, with 8 bases sitting between them. Germline values: CDR1 SGHVS, CDR2 FNYEAQ. This CDR3 has 14 residues. The CDR3 DNA reads TGTGCCAGCAGCTTAGCCCAATACACCTACGAGCAGTACTTC. Amino acids: CASSLAQYTYEQYF.

The V gene is TRBV27, the J gene TRBJ2-7; perhaps D is TRBD1 or TRBD2 (5 bases each). This CDR3 has 15 residues. CDR1 and CDR2 from the germline V gene are MNHEY and SMNVEV (reference sequence). V was pared by 0 bases and J by 0 bases, with 9 bases between. CDR3 nucleotides: TGTGCCAGCAGTTTATCGGGGGTTAGCTCCTACGAGCAGTACTTC. Amino acid sequence: CASSLSGVSSYEQYF.

For this clone: This sample includes further DNA sequences coding for the same CDR3. The rearrangement links TRBV18 to TRBJ2-7, with 9 positions matching TRBD1. The germline gives CDR1 KGHSH, CDR2 LQKENI. Trimming cost V 3 bases and J 2 bases; bases outside gene matches: 2. This CDR3 comprises 14 residues. The CDR3 reads CASSPGTGTYEQYF. The CDR3 DNA follows: TGTGCCAGCTCACCGGGGACAGGGACCTACGAGCAGTACTTC.

In this sample, this clone turned up many times. Here the CDR3 DNA reads TGCAGCGTGGGGCCAGGGCACACCGGGGAGCTGTTTTTT. Its protein product is CSVGPGHTGELFF. The chain carries TRBV29-1 and TRBJ2-2; D perhaps matches TRBD1 (5 bases). Germline lookup yields CDR1 SQVTM and CDR2 ANQGSEA. V was cut by 6 bases and J by 3 bases, with 11 bases left in between. This CDR3 has 13 residues.

This clone was counted only a few times. The genes are TRBV28 and TRBJ1-1; D is ambiguous. The CDR3 sequence is 13 residues long. V was pared by 2 bases and J by 1 base, with 5 bases between. Germline V gives CDR1 MDHEN, CDR2 SYDVKM. The CDR3 nucleotides are TGTGCCAGCAGTTTAGCTGGGAACACTGAAGCTTTCTTT. Its translation is CASSLAGNTEAFF.

The chain links TRBV9 to TRBJ2-1; D is perhaps TRBD2 (5 bases). Germline V gives CDR1 SGDLS, CDR2 YYNGEE. Trimming pared 2 bases from V and 1 base from J, leaving 7 bases between. This CDR3 has 14 amino acids. CDR3 residues: CASSVDFSYNEQFF. In nucleotides, the CDR3 is TGTGCCAGCAGCGTGGACTTTTCCTACAATGAGCAGTTCTTC.

The chain links TRBV29-1 to TRBJ2-1; D uncertain. The CDR3 is 11 amino acids. Trimming removed 2 bases at V and 11 bases at J, with 10 bases between. Germline V gene lookup returns CDR1 SQVTM and CDR2 ANQGSEA. Here the CDR3 reads CSVEKLTQQFF. The CDR3 region has the DNA TGCAGCGTTGAAAAACTAACCCAGCAGTTCTTC.

The chain uses TRBV5-1 and TRBJ1-1; D not certain. The V end lost 7 bases, the J end lost 0 bases, and 10 bases lay between the germline ends. From germline, CDR1 is SGHRS and CDR2 YFSETQ. This CDR3 comprises 13 residues. In nucleotides, the CDR3 is TGCGCCAGCCGAGAGGGAATGAACACTGAAGCTTTCTTT. It encodes CASREGMNTEAFF. Full variable domain (remainder filled in from reference TRBV5-1 and TRBJ1-1): KAGVTQTPRYLIKTRGQQVTLSCSPISGHRSVSWYQQTPGQGLQFLFEYFSETQRNKGNFPGRFSGRQFSNSRSEMNVSTLELGDSALYLCASREGMNTEAFFGQGTRLTVV.

V is TRBV23-1 and J is TRBJ2-7; possible D gene TRBD2, 5 bases. TRBV23-1 has ORF status, its function being uncertain. Trimming stripped 4 bases from V and 6 bases from J, with 22 bases between. The CDR3 totals 16 residues. The CDR3 DNA reads as TGCGCCAGCAGTCCCTTCCCGAGGGTAGGAGAGGTCGAGCAGTACTTC. It is translated as CASSPFPRVGEVEQYF.

This clone was recorded only once. The CDR3: CSVEDYTF. For the CDR3, the DNA is TGCAGCGTTGAAGACTACACCTTC. The gene calls are TRBV29-1 and TRBJ1-2; D uncertain. The V end lost 0 bases, the J end lost 10 bases, and 0 bases lay between the germline ends. Germline V gives CDR1 SQVTM, CDR2 ANQGSEA. The length of the CDR3 is 8 residues.

The chain uses TRBV5-1 and TRBJ1-2; 10 positions agree with TRBD1. CDR1 is SGHRS and CDR2 is YFSETQ in the germline V gene. J gave up 6 bases and V 3 bases, and 8 bases lay outside the gene matches. This CDR3 spans 15 amino acids. This CDR3 reads CASSWEGQGIHGYTF. CDR3 nucleotide sequence: TGCGCCAGCAGCTGGGAGGGACAGGGGATCCATGGCTACACCTTC.

This clone was picked up one time. The chain links TRBV6-6 to TRBJ1-1; tentative D call: TRBD1 (5 bases). Per germline, CDR1 MNHNY and CDR2 SVGAGI (reference sequence). With 6 bases removed from V and 8 bases from J, the gap between germline ends came to 7 bases. The length of the CDR3 is 10 residues. DNA for the CDR3: TGTGCCAGCAGACACAGGGAAGCTTTCTTT. It codes for CASRHREAFF.

The chain links TRBV27 to TRBJ2-5; maybe TRBD2 (5 bases). The J call may be in error: the DNA end matches TRBJ2-7 better. Germline V gene data show CDR1 as MNHEY and CDR2 as SMNVEV (reference sequence). The CDR3 is made up of 14 amino acids. In nucleotides, the CDR3 is TGTGCCAGCAGGGTCATGGGGAGCTCCTACGAGCAGTACTTC. Protein product: CASRVMGSSYEQYF.

The gene calls are TRBV6-6 and TRBJ2-2; D is perhaps TRBD2 (6 bases). The V end was cut by 2 bases, the J end by 7 bases, with 11 bases between. CDR3 length equals 14 residues. The germline V gene encodes CDR1 MNHNY and CDR2 SVGAGI (reference sequence). DNA for the CDR3: TGTGCCAGCAGTTACGGGAGGTGGGACGGGGAGCTGTTTTTT. It encodes CASSYGRWDGELFF.

The chain links TRBV5-1 to TRBJ2-7; 7 bases agree with TRBD1. CDR1 is SGHRS, CDR2 YFSETQ, per germline. The ends lost 1 base at V and 1 base at J; junction bases unmatched: 14. The CDR3 has 18 amino acids. CDR3 nucleotides: TGCGCCAGCAGCTTGCCCCCCACATCCACAGGGGTGTCCTACGAGCAGTACTTC. Amino acids: CASSLPPTSTGVSYEQYF.

The rearrangement joins TRBV9 to TRBJ1-5, with D maybe TRBD1 (6 bases). This CDR3 region has 15 residues. Trimming pared 4 bases from V and 5 bases from J, leaving 16 bases between. Germline assignment: CDR1 SGDLS and CDR2 YYNGEE. The CDR3 DNA reads as TGTGCCAGCAGCCCTGGCGGGGGGCAAGATCAGCCCCAGCATTTT. Residues: CASSPGGGQDQPQHF. The full variable domain, rest sourced from reference TRBV9 and TRBJ1-5, is DSGVTQTPKHLITATGQRVTLRCSPRSGDLSVYWYQQSLDQGLQFLIQYYNGEERAKGNILERFSAQQFPDLHSELNLSSLELGDSALYFCASSPGGGQDQPQHFGDGTRLSIL.

The chain links TRBV5-1 to TRBJ2-5; D possibly corresponds to TRBD1 (5 bases). This CDR3 has 14 residues. Per germline, CDR1 SGHRS and CDR2 YFSETQ. The germline V and J ends were trimmed by 1 base and 4 bases, with 11 bases remaining between them. The CDR3, as DNA: TGCGCCAGCAGCTTGACAGGAAGTACAGAGACCCAGTACTTC. Residues: CASSLTGSTETQYF.

The rearrangement joins TRBV7-3 to TRBJ2-2; a weak D match, TRBD2 (5 bases). The CDR3 totals 16 residues. Trimming removed 3 bases at V and 4 bases at J, with 15 bases between. The V gene's germline CDR1 is SGHTA and CDR2 FQGTGA. The DNA for the CDR3 is TGTGCCAGCAGCTTTTCCGGGGTTAAGTTCACCGGGGAGCTGTTTTTT. This codes for CASSFSGVKFTGELFF.

The chain employs TRBV10-3 and TRBJ2-1, with D tentatively TRBD1 or TRBD2 (6 bases each). Trimming left V 1 base short and J 7 bases short, with 17 bases between. Germline loops: CDR1 ENHRY, CDR2 SYGVKD. This CDR3 comprises 16 residues. CDR3 protein: CAISELGGVNGNEQFF. CDR3 in DNA: TGTGCCATCAGTGAGTTGGGGGGCGTAAATGGGAATGAGCAGTTCTTC.

The J gene is TRBJ2-1, the V gene TRBV28; 9 bases fit TRBD1. CDR1 is MDHEN, CDR2 SYDVKM, per germline. V shed 4 bases and J 7 bases; nucleotides not matched to a gene: 8. CDR3 length: 15 residues. The CDR3 DNA is TGTGCCAGCAGTTACCGGGACAGGGATAGTAATGAGCAGTTCTTC. Translating it yields CASSYRDRDSNEQFF.

The gene calls are TRBV27 and TRBJ1-1, with a weak D call TRBD1 (6 bases). Trimming shortened V by 3 bases and J by 1 base, and 9 bases separated the two germline ends. The germline CDR1 and CDR2 sequences are MNHEY and SMNVEV (reference sequence). The CDR3 consists of 14 residues. CDR3 sequence reads: CASSLDRWNTEAFF. CDR3 in DNA: TGTGCCAGCAGTTTGGACAGATGGAACACTGAAGCTTTCTTT.

Only a few counts were recorded for this clone. The chain couples TRBV30 to TRBJ1-3; weak D call: TRBD1 (5 bases). V lost 8 bases to trimming and J lost 0 bases, with 11 bases between them. Germline V gene lookup returns CDR1 GTSNPN and CDR2 SVGIG (reference sequence). The CDR3 sequence is 13 residues long. The CDR3 protein is CARSDSSGNTIYF. In DNA form, the CDR3 reads TGTGCCCGGTCAGACAGCTCTGGAAACACCATATATTTT.

This clone was picked up a small number of times. This same CDR3 is encoded by further DNA sequences in the sample. The chain uses TRBV29-1 and TRBJ2-6; TRBD1 might be the D (5 bases). The CDR3 totals 13 residues. The germline gives CDR1 SQVTM, CDR2 ANQGSEA. Trimming stripped 5 bases from V and 4 bases from J, with 9 bases between. The CDR3 protein is CSVQGSGANVLTF. The DNA for the CDR3 is TGCAGCGTTCAGGGTTCCGGGGCCAACGTCCTGACTTTC.